These T cell receptor beta chains were read from a single sample in a study of early T cells in non-severe SARS-CoV-2 infection. TCRdb re-called the 5' RACE reads with MiXCR, one entry per CDR3 protein. This sample yields approximately 31,000 distinct CDR3 sequences, of which around 7% are seen a single time; about 2.5% belongs to the top ten. The sequencing sample was made of whole blood. The source of these receptors is an adult who was a healthcare worker with PCR-confirmed SARS-CoV-2 infection or an uninfected control (not recorded which). Both conserved end residues are part of each CDR3. D genes are given only for firm matches. Size is stated for part of the rows, as once, few or many counts, or as a class when the clone is expanded.

cdr3_nt cdr3_aa d_call clone_size j_call v_call
TGCAGTGCTAGAAGTCTAGCGGGAGGGGGGGCTCGCACAGATACGCAGTATTTT CSARSLAGGGARTDTQYF TRBD2 many TRBJ2-3 TRBV20-1
TGCAGTGCTAGAGCGACTAGCGGGAGGCGAAATGAGCAGTTCTTC CSARATSGRRNEQFF TRBD2 NA TRBJ2-1 TRBV20-1
TGTGCCAGCAGTGTCAGCGGGGGTTACAATGAGCAGTTCTTC CASSVSGGYNEQFF TRBD2 many TRBJ2-1 TRBV2
TGTGCCAGCAGTTTCTCCCGACAGGGATATAATTCACCCCTCCACTTT CASSFSRQGYNSPLHF TRBD1 many TRBJ1-6 TRBV11-2
TGTGCCAGCAGTCCCAACGGGACACCATACACAGATACGCAGTATTTT CASSPNGTPYTDTQYF NA NA TRBJ2-3 TRBV28
TGTGCCAGCAGCGGTACAGGGGTCTATGGCTACACCTTC CASSGTGVYGYTF TRBD1 NA TRBJ1-2 TRBV14
TGTGCCAGCAGCTTAGAACGGCTAGCGGGAGCGGTGGGTGAGCAGTTCTTC CASSLERLAGAVGEQFF TRBD2 many TRBJ2-1 TRBV7-8
TGTGCCAGCTCACCACCGACAGGGAAAGAGACCCAGTACTTC CASSPPTGKETQYF TRBD1 few TRBJ2-5 TRBV18
TGTGCCAGCAGGGTCCCTGGGGCCAACGTCCTGACTTTC CASRVPGANVLTF NA many TRBJ2-6 TRBV6-2/TRBV6-3
TGTGCCAGCAGCGATCCGCAGGACCTCTATGGCTACACCTTC CASSDPQDLYGYTF NA NA TRBJ1-2 TRBV5-5
TGTGCCAGCAGTTACTCTCGGACAGGAAGCACTGAAGCTTTCTTT CASSYSRTGSTEAFF TRBD1 NA TRBJ1-1 TRBV6-2/TRBV6-3
TGTGCCAGCTCACCGAGGAGGAAGGGGGGGACTGGGAACACTGAAGCTTTCTTT CASSPRRKGGTGNTEAFF NA NA TRBJ1-1 TRBV18
TGTGCCAGCAGGTCCTACAGGGTCGGAAATCAGCCCCAGCATTTT CASRSYRVGNQPQHF NA many TRBJ1-5 TRBV28
TGCAGTGCTAGAGACCTGGGCAGCTCTGGAAACACCATATATTTT CSARDLGSSGNTIYF NA many TRBJ1-3 TRBV20-1
TGTGCCAGCAGTTCGCAGAGGGGAGATACGCAGTATTTT CASSSQRGDTQYF NA many TRBJ2-3 TRBV27
TGTGCCATCAGGAGACCCGGACTAGCGGGTACCTACGAGCAGTACTTC CAIRRPGLAGTYEQYF TRBD2 few TRBJ2-7 TRBV10-3
TGCAGCGTCCTACTACAGGGTATGAACACTGAAGCTTTCTTT CSVLLQGMNTEAFF NA NA TRBJ1-1 TRBV29-1
TGCAGCGTTAGGACAGGGGAGCAGTTCTTC CSVRTGEQFF TRBD1 many TRBJ2-1 TRBV29-1
TGTGCCAGCAAATCCGGACTAGCGGGACCCTACGAGCAGTACTTC CASKSGLAGPYEQYF TRBD2 many TRBJ2-7 TRBV27
TGTGCCAGCAGGCTGATGGGGGGCGCATCAGATACGCAGTATTTT CASRLMGGASDTQYF NA many TRBJ2-3 TRBV5-5
TGTGCCAGCAGTTACCTAAGCACAGATACGCAGTATTTT CASSYLSTDTQYF NA NA TRBJ2-3 TRBV12-3/TRBV12-4
TGTGCCAGCAGCCCGGGATGGGACACGTCCTACGAGCAGTACTTC CASSPGWDTSYEQYF NA many TRBJ2-7 TRBV6-5
TGTGCCAGCAGTGAAATGACATCCTACAATGAGCAGTTCTTC CASSEMTSYNEQFF NA many TRBJ2-1 TRBV2
TGTGCCAGCAGCCTTCAGGGGGCCTACAATAGCAATCAGCCCCAGCATTTT CASSLQGAYNSNQPQHF TRBD1 medium-sized TRBJ1-5 TRBV9
TGTGCCAGCAGCTTAGCGTTGGGGGAGGCCGGGGAGCTGTTTTTT CASSLALGEAGELFF NA many TRBJ2-2 TRBV11-2
TGCAGTGCTAGCACGGGCGACTGGGGAACTGAAGCTTTCTTT CSASTGDWGTEAFF NA few TRBJ1-1 TRBV20-1
TGTGCCAGCAGCCAAGATCGGGCCGGCGAGCAGTTCTTC CASSQDRAGEQFF NA many TRBJ2-1 TRBV4-2
TGTGCCAGCAGCTTGGCGGGCGGGAAAACCTACAATGAGCAGTTCTTC CASSLAGGKTYNEQFF NA NA TRBJ2-1 TRBV5-5
TGTGCCAGCAGTTTCCGGGGCGCCTATAATTCACCCCTCCACTTT CASSFRGAYNSPLHF NA NA TRBJ1-6 TRBV12-3/TRBV12-4
TGCAGTGCTAGAGACCTCCAGGCGGGAGAGACCTACAATGAGCAGTTCTTC CSARDLQAGETYNEQFF TRBD2 many TRBJ2-1 TRBV20-1
TGTGCCGGGACCCTCTCCTACGAGCAGTACTTC CAGTLSYEQYF NA NA TRBJ2-7 TRBV30
TGTGCCAGCCGGGAAGCGCACACAGATACGCAGTATTTT CASREAHTDTQYF NA many TRBJ2-3 TRBV6-5
TGTGCCAGCAGCCCGGACAGTTACGAGCAGTACTTC CASSPDSYEQYF NA medium-sized TRBJ2-7 TRBV12-3/TRBV12-4
TGTGCCAGCAGCTTAGCAAGGGGACCTATCTACAATGAGCAGTTCTTC CASSLARGPIYNEQFF NA many TRBJ2-1 TRBV7-9
TGCAGTGCTAGAGTACTCGCGGGAAACGGCGGGTCCTACAATGAGCAGTTCTTC CSARVLAGNGGSYNEQFF NA many TRBJ2-1 TRBV20-1
TGCGCCAGCAGCTTGACTAGCGGGATCACAGATACGCAGTATTTT CASSLTSGITDTQYF TRBD2 NA TRBJ2-3 TRBV5-1
TGTGCCAGCAGGGGATTGGACAGGGAGAGCTATGGCTACACCTTC CASRGLDRESYGYTF TRBD1 many TRBJ1-2 TRBV27
TGCAGTGCTAGGAGGACAGGGGTATACGAGCAGTACTTC CSARRTGVYEQYF TRBD1 few TRBJ2-7 TRBV20-1
TGTGCCACCAGTGATTTGCGACAGAGCACAGATACGCAGTATTTT CATSDLRQSTDTQYF NA many TRBJ2-3 TRBV24-1
TGTGCCAGCAGCTTAGCTAGCGGGATGGTCTACGAGCAGTACTTC CASSLASGMVYEQYF TRBD2 many TRBJ2-7 TRBV7-2
TGTGCCAGCAGTTACCCGGGACTAGCGGGAGAGACCCAGTACTTC CASSYPGLAGETQYF TRBD2 many TRBJ2-5 TRBV6-6
TGTGCCAGCAGTGCTCAGGGCCCGGGCGAGCAGTACTTC CASSAQGPGEQYF NA many TRBJ2-7 TRBV27
TGTGCCATCAGTAACTCCCACGGTGAGCAGTTCTTC CAISNSHGEQFF NA many TRBJ2-1 TRBV10-3
TGTGCCAGCAGCTTGAATGCACGGACCCAGTACTTC CASSLNARTQYF NA many TRBJ2-5 TRBV7-9
TGTGCCAGCAGTTTATGGAGAAGGGACAGGAACACTGAAGCTTTCTTT CASSLWRRDRNTEAFF TRBD1 many TRBJ1-1 TRBV12-3/TRBV12-4
TGTGCCAGCAGCCAAGAAGAAGAGACCCAGTACTTC CASSQEEETQYF NA many TRBJ2-5 TRBV3-1
TGTGCCAGCATTGGGGGTCGTCTAGAATCCTCCGGGGAGCTGTTTTTT CASIGGRLESSGELFF NA many TRBJ2-2 TRBV6-5
TGTGCCATCAGCGATTTCACAGATACGCAGTATTTT CAISDFTDTQYF NA many TRBJ2-3 TRBV10-3
TGTGCCAGCAGTCACCGGGCTAGCGGGAGCGACGAGCAGTACTTC CASSHRASGSDEQYF TRBD2 few TRBJ2-7 TRBV6-2/TRBV6-3
TGCAGTGCTAGAGATGGGGGGGCAGGGGCCTACAATGAGCAGTTCTTC CSARDGGAGAYNEQFF NA NA TRBJ2-1 TRBV20-1